Following are 22 T cell receptor beta chains from one sample sequenced in a study of PD-1 blockade in classical Hodgkin lymphoma. Assay: immunoSEQ multiplex PCR; the TCRdb copy retains only in-frame clones and omits some. Altogether about 97,000 clones are present, over 80% being singletons, with the ten largest covering 12%. After autologous stem cell transplantation all patients relapsed, and prior brentuximab vedotin exposure differed between cohorts. Sequences were derived from peripheral blood mononuclear cells (PBMCs), sampled at baseline. The receptor source for this set is a human donor with classical Hodgkin lymphoma.

The J gene is TRBJ2-5, the V gene TRBV9; D might be TRBD1 or TRBD2, each matching 5 bases. V was cut by 2 bases and J by 6 bases, with 14 bases left in between. The germline gives CDR1 SGDLS, CDR2 YYNGEE. There are 14 residues in the CDR3. DNA of the CDR3: TGTGCCAGCAGCGTCGGGACGGTGGTAAAGACCCAGTACTTC. It translates to CASSVGTVVKTQYF.

This clone was counted once. The rearrangement joins TRBV5-5 to TRBJ1-1; no clear D. Trimming pared 0 bases from V and 1 base from J, leaving 7 bases between. This CDR3 has 14 residues. Germline V gene sequence: CDR1 SGHKS, CDR2 YYEKEE (reference sequence). CDR3 nucleotide sequence: TGTGCCAGCAGCTTGGCCCCGGGGAACACTGAAGCTTTCTTT. Translating it yields CASSLAPGNTEAFF.

This clone was seen only a few times. Its ends do not fully match the called genes, so a read error is possible. V gene TRBV6-1 combines with J gene TRBJ2-7; D call uncertain. This CDR3 has 13 residues. The germline V gene encodes CDR1 MNHNS and CDR2 SASEGT. The CDR3 spells CATSRTERYEQYF. The CDR3 nucleotides are TGTGCCACCAGTCGGACGGAACGCTACGAGCAGTACTTC.

The rearrangement joins TRBV14 to TRBJ2-1, with 7 positions matching TRBD2. Germline CDR1 SGHDN, CDR2 FVKESK. The CDR3 is 15 amino acids. The V segment lost 0 bases and the J segment 6 bases; nucleotides outside the gene matches: 5. This chain's CDR3 is CASSQELRETNEQFF. CDR3 nucleotide sequence: TGTGCCAGCAGCCAAGAATTGCGGGAGACCAATGAGCAGTTCTTC.

This rearrangement joins TRBV6-5 to TRBJ1-5; no firm D call. From germline, CDR1 is MNHEY and CDR2 SVGAGI. Trimming shortened V by 4 bases and J by 3 bases, and 13 bases separated the two germline ends. The CDR3 is 15 amino acids. The CDR3 region has the DNA TGTGCCAGCAGTTCGAACGGACTCCCCAATCAGCCCCAGCATTTT. Encoded protein: CASSSNGLPNQPQHF.

This sequence joins TRBV5-6 and TRBJ2-7, with TRBD1 as a possible D gene (6 bases). The CDR3 extends over 14 amino acids. In germline, CDR1 is SGHDT, CDR2 YYEEEE. Trimming pared 1 base from V and 3 bases from J, leaving 11 bases between. The CDR3 spells CASSLLGDNYEQYF. In DNA, the CDR3 is TGTGCCAGCAGCTTGCTGGGGGACAACTACGAGCAGTACTTC.

This chain joins TRBV10-3 and TRBJ2-1, with D perhaps matching TRBD2 (6 bases). The CDR3 loop spans 14 amino acids. V was trimmed by 10 bases and J by 8 bases, leaving 21 bases between them. Looked up from germline, CDR1 is ENHRY and CDR2 is SYGVKD. The CDR3 loop reads CASGASTREDEQFF. DNA of the CDR3: TGTGCCAGCGGGGCTAGCACCAGGGAGGATGAGCAGTTCTTC.

The rearrangement joins TRBV28 to TRBJ2-7, with 9 positions matching TRBD1. J was trimmed by 2 bases and V by 6 bases; bases with no gene match: 5. The CDR3 is 14 residues long. CDR1 is MDHEN and CDR2 is SYDVKM in the germline V gene. The CDR3 sequence is CASRTTGGTYEQYF. CDR3 bases: TGTGCCAGCAGGACGACAGGGGGGACCTACGAGCAGTACTTC.

The gene calls are TRBV19 and TRBJ2-7, with D possibly being TRBD2 (6 bases). CDR3 length: 14 amino acids. Germline CDR1 is LNHDA and CDR2 is SQIVND (reference sequence). V was clipped by 5 bases and J by 6 bases, with 17 bases between them. The CDR3 sequence: CASSWTGRDSEQYF. The CDR3 nucleotides are TGTGCCAGTAGTTGGACCGGCAGGGACTCCGAGCAGTACTTC.

The chain uses TRBV7-9 and TRBJ1-3; D unresolved. Germline CDR1 SEHNR, CDR2 FQNEAQ (reference sequence). The ends were cut back, 5 bases at V and 13 bases at J, with 12 bases in the middle. The CDR3 is 11 residues long. The CDR3: CASSRAPEIYF. The CDR3, as DNA: TGTGCCAGCAGCCGGGCCCCAGAGATATATTTT.

The chain has TRBV7-2 and TRBJ1-1; weak D call: TRBD1 (5 bases). CDR1 is SGHTA, CDR2 FQGNSA, per germline. The CDR3 runs to 14 residues. V gave up 2 bases and J gave up 4 bases, with 11 bases separating them. DNA of the CDR3: TGTGCCAGCAGCTTACACCCGAGGGGCACTGAAGCTTTCTTT. It specifies CASSLHPRGTEAFF.

This rearrangement joins TRBV4-1 to TRBJ2-7; 12 nucleotides match TRBD2. V shed 1 base, J shed 1 base, and the junction held 5 bases outside the gene matches. The CDR3 is 17 residues long. Germline CDR1 reads MGHRA; CDR2 reads YSYEKL. Here the CDR3 reads CASSQASGRAGSYEQYF. DNA for the CDR3: TGCGCCAGCAGCCAAGCTAGCGGGAGGGCGGGGTCCTACGAGCAGTACTTC.

V usage is TRBV28 and J usage is TRBJ1-4; 10 bases are shared with TRBD1. CDR3 length: 15 amino acids. Trimming cost V 4 bases and J 5 bases; bases outside gene matches: 4. Germline CDR1 is MDHEN and CDR2 is SYDVKM. CDR3 sequence reads: CASSSLDRGNEKLFF. The CDR3 DNA sequence: TGTGCCAGCAGTTCCTTGGACAGGGGGAATGAAAAACTGTTTTTT.

The chain carries TRBV19 and TRBJ2-1; TRBD2 matches at 11 bases. The CDR3 loop spans 16 amino acids. Unmatched junction bases numbered 5, after V lost 0 bases and J lost 7 bases. Per germline, CDR1 LNHDA and CDR2 SQIVND (reference sequence). Written as DNA, the CDR3 is TGTGCCAGTAGTATAGAACTAGCGGGAGTAGGAAATGAGCAGTTCTTC. Protein sequence: CASSIELAGVGNEQFF.

This rearrangement joins TRBV23-1 to TRBJ2-5; D may be TRBD1 (6 bases). TRBV23-1 is identified as an open reading frame with a role that is uncertain. Trimming removed 0 bases from V and 5 bases from J, with 19 bases in between. The CDR3 has 17 residues. CDR3 bases: TGCGCCAGCAGTCAATCCGCGCAAGGGGGTGTACTGGAGACCCAGTACTTC. It codes for CASSQSAQGGVLETQYF.

The chain recombines TRBV2 with TRBJ2-1; 15 positions match TRBD2. V lost 6 bases and J lost 7; bases outside the gene matches: 4. Germline V gene sequence: CDR1 SNHLY, CDR2 FYNNEI. The CDR3 runs to 15 residues. CDR3 loop: CASSTGTSGRNEQFF. The CDR3 nucleotides read TGTGCCAGCAGCACCGGGACTAGCGGGAGGAATGAGCAGTTCTTC.

The chain employs TRBV6-1 and TRBJ1-2; no clear D. V was pared by 6 bases and J by 8 bases, with 16 bases between. Germline CDR1 MNHNS, CDR2 SASEGT. CDR3 size: 13 residues. CDR3 nucleotides: TGTGCCAGCAGCGTCGACATTTCGTTAGGCTACACCTTC. Encoded protein: CASSVDISLGYTF.

J is TRBJ2-1 and V is TRBV9, with 11 bases lining up with TRBD2. The CDR3 sequence is 16 residues long. The V segment lost 1 base and the J segment 7 bases; nucleotides outside the gene matches: 7. Germline CDR1 is SGDLS and CDR2 is YYNGEE. The DNA of the CDR3 is TGTGCCAGCAGCGTAATCCACGGGACTAGCGGAAATGAGCAGTTCTTC. Protein product: CASSVIHGTSGNEQFF. Using reference TRBV9 and TRBJ2-1 for the parts outside the CDR3, the full variable domain is DSGVTQTPKHLITATGQRVTLRCSPRSGDLSVYWYQQSLDQGLQFLIQYYNGEERAKGNILERFSAQQFPDLHSELNLSSLELGDSALYFCASSVIHGTSGNEQFFGPGTRLTVL.

Ten or more counts support this clone. This chain links TRBV7-2 with TRBJ1-1; D call uncertain. V was trimmed by 5 bases and J by 3 bases, leaving 13 bases between them. Germline V gives CDR1 SGHTA, CDR2 FQGNSA. The CDR3 totals 14 residues. The CDR3: CASSLSVLDTEAFF. The CDR3 DNA is TGTGCCAGCAGCCTCTCGGTTTTGGACACTGAAGCTTTCTTT.

The chain has TRBV18 and TRBJ2-1; TRBD1 is a possible D gene (6 bases). The CDR3 is 15 amino acids. In germline, CDR1 is KGHSH, CDR2 LQKENI. V lost 5 bases and J lost 9, with 20 bases in between. CDR3 residues: CASSVQGALIGEQFF. As DNA, the CDR3 is TGTGCCAGCTCAGTACAGGGAGCCCTTATCGGTGAGCAGTTCTTC.

This clone was detected once. The V and J genes are TRBV7-9 and TRBJ2-7, with TRBD2 matching over 8 bases. There are 12 residues in the CDR3. The V gene end was trimmed by 9 bases and the J gene end by 2 bases; junction bases not matched to a gene: 3. Per the germline V gene, CDR1 is SEHNR and CDR2 is FQNEAQ (reference sequence). CDR3 residues: CASTSGPYEQYF. In nucleotides, the CDR3 is TGTGCCAGTACTAGCGGCCCCTACGAGCAGTACTTC.

The CDR3 loop is CASSARDRGRTGELFF. The CDR3 coding sequence is TGTGCCAGCAGCGCCAGAGACAGGGGCCGAACCGGGGAGCTGTTTTTT. The genes are TRBV9 and TRBJ2-2; 8 bases are shared with TRBD1. The CDR3 spans 16 residues. The germline V gene has CDR1 SGDLS and CDR2 YYNGEE. V lost 3 bases, J lost 5 bases, and 9 bases stayed unmatched.